Given below is one T cell receptor (beta chain) in context. The antigen remains undetermined. The CDR3 has 15 residues. From germline, CDR1 is SGHTA and CDR2 FQGTGA. Trimming removed 5 bases at V and 6 bases at J, with 17 bases between. The data stem from a study of T cell responses to AZD1222 COVID-19 vaccine. Study-wide results and limits: Nearly half of unique spike-specific TCRs reportedly avoided B.1.351 and B.1.1.7 mutated regions. Increases in Spike-specific TCR breadth and depth were seen after two AZD1222 doses.

The protocol was immunoSEQ multiplex PCR, while the TCRdb copy is restricted to in-frame clones and leaves out a portion. The table includes about 120,000 clones, about 92% detected once. The sample in question was peripheral blood, obtained 28 days after the second AZD1222 dose. This clonotype was obtained from an adult who received the AZD1222 COVID-19 vaccine. The V gene is TRBV7-3, the J gene TRBJ2-1; a possible D gene is TRBD1 (7 bases). CDR3 DNA: TGTGCCAGCAGCCCGTCAGGGGGGCTAGGCAATGAGCAGTTCTTC. Protein product: CASSPSGGLGNEQFF.